Listed below are T cell receptor beta chains from one sample, sequenced in a study of graft-versus-host responses after intestinal transplantation. Assay: immunoSEQ multiplex PCR; the TCRdb copy retains only in-frame clones and omits some. The sample lists about 4,400 clones, approximately 72% occurring once. The material was ileum tissue, obtained 17 days after transplant. The receptors shown here come from a human patient who received an intestinal transplant, so some T cells may come from the graft donor. CDR3s include the opening cysteine and the closing phenylalanine or tryptophan.

cdr3_length j_call v_call cdr3_aa
17 TRBJ1-4 TRBV7-9 CASSEDRGAGTNEKLFF
14 TRBJ1-3 TRBV6-1 CASSGDRAGNTIYF
15 TRBJ2-5 TRBV14 CASSQDFRGQETQYF
18 TRBJ2-2 TRBV27 CASSPPTRGGWNTGELFF
14 TRBJ2-2 TRBV18 CASSPRQNTGELFF
13 TRBJ2-1 TRBV2 CASMKDRENEQFF
12 TRBJ1-1 TRBV19 CASRNGNLDAFF
14 TRBJ1-2 TRBV6-6 CASSYGDSVYGYTF
12 TRBJ2-1 TRBV29-1 CSSGGGLNEQFF
13 TRBJ1-1 TRBV7-9 CASSPPSFPEAFF
12 TRBJ2-5 TRBV7-9 CASSSGRETQYF
15 TRBJ2-1 TRBV4-1 CASSQEEWARNEQFF
14 TRBJ1-1 TRBV28 CASSPSGDHTEAFF
15 TRBJ2-2 TRBV18 CASSPRDRNTGELFF
19 TRBJ2-1 TRBV9 CASSLSGGLAGGPYNEQFF
15 TRBJ2-3 TRBV12-5 CASTLSGGAGDTQYF
18 TRBJ1-6 TRBV7-6 CASSLHGYRAFYNSPLHF
16 TRBJ1-2 TRBV7-9 CASSLEVRTTNYGYTF
16 TRBJ1-1 TRBV4-3 CASSPGGRGHNTEAFF
13 TRBJ1-2 TRBV7-9 CASSGPGQDRNTF
17 TRBJ2-3 TRBV29-1 CSVGGTSEWDGTDTQYF
17 TRBJ2-2 TRBV15 CATSSRRAGGNTGELFF
18 TRBJ2-1 TRBV6-4 CASSEVLAGKGFLNEQFF